The rows below give T cell receptor beta chains drawn from one sample of a study of T cells after yellow fever vaccination. TCRdb re-called the 5' RACE reads with MiXCR, one entry per CDR3 protein. This sample has 500,000 to 650,000 distinct CDR3 sequences; 17% occur once, and the top ten carry around 15%. The source material was PBMCs, sampled less than 6 days after the first yellow fever vaccination. The source of these receptors is a man aged 18 to 30 who received the YFV17D yellow fever vaccine. Each CDR3 is given with its conserved first and last residue. The order of the fields is V gene, D gene, J gene, clone size, CDR3 length, CDR3 DNA, CDR3 protein. D genes are given only for firm matches. A row's size may be missing; if present it is once, few, many or a size class.

V gene: TRBV6-2/TRBV6-3
D gene: .
J gene: TRBJ2-6
clone size: few
CDR3 length: 18
CDR3 DNA: TGTGCCAGCAGTTACTCGTTGTACAGAAGGTCTGGGGCCAACGTCCTGACTTTC
CDR3 protein: CASSYSLYRRSGANVLTF

V gene: TRBV4-3
D gene: .
J gene: TRBJ1-5
clone size: .
CDR3 length: 14
CDR3 DNA: TGCGCCAGCAGCACACGGCAGGGCGATCAGCCCCAGCATTTT
CDR3 protein: CASSTRQGDQPQHF

V gene: TRBV15
D gene: TRBD2
J gene: TRBJ2-1
clone size: .
CDR3 length: 16
CDR3 DNA: TGTGCCACCAGCAGAGGAGGGCGGGGGGGCGACAATGAGCAGTTCTTC
CDR3 protein: CATSRGGRGGDNEQFF

V gene: TRBV3-1
D gene: TRBD1
J gene: TRBJ2-7
clone size: .
CDR3 length: 15
CDR3 DNA: TGTGCCAGCAGCCAACCCGGGACAGGGACCTACGAGCAGTACTTC
CDR3 protein: CASSQPGTGTYEQYF

V gene: TRBV29-1
D gene: .
J gene: TRBJ2-5
clone size: few
CDR3 length: 15
CDR3 DNA: TGCAGCGTATTCAATGTCAGGGGGGGAAGGGAGACCCAGTACTTC
CDR3 protein: CSVFNVRGGRETQYF

V gene: TRBV6-5
D gene: .
J gene: TRBJ1-1
clone size: few
CDR3 length: 13
CDR3 DNA: TGTGCCAGCAGTTTCCTCCTCACAGGAGAAGCTTTCTTT
CDR3 protein: CASSFLLTGEAFF

V gene: TRBV30
D gene: TRBD1
J gene: TRBJ2-2
clone size: .
CDR3 length: 14
CDR3 DNA: TGTGCCTGGAGCCCCGGGACAGCAACCGGGGAGCTGTTTTTT
CDR3 protein: CAWSPGTATGELFF

V gene: TRBV20-1
D gene: TRBD2
J gene: TRBJ2-5
clone size: few
CDR3 length: 16
CDR3 DNA: TGCAGTCCAAAAGGTGGCGGGGGGGCCTTGGGAGAGACCCAGTACTTC
CDR3 protein: CSPKGGGGALGETQYF

V gene: TRBV12-2
D gene: .
J gene: TRBJ2-3
clone size: .
CDR3 length: 17
CDR3 DNA: TGTGCAAGTCGCCAAAGACCCCCCTCTTGGATTTCGGATACGCAGTATTTT
CDR3 protein: CASRQRPPSWISDTQYF

V gene: TRBV7-2
D gene: .
J gene: TRBJ1-1
clone size: .
CDR3 length: 14
CDR3 DNA: TGTGCCAGCAGCATCCCACAGCTGAACACTGAAGCTTTCTTT
CDR3 protein: CASSIPQLNTEAFF

V gene: TRBV20-1
D gene: .
J gene: TRBJ1-6
clone size: .
CDR3 length: 14
CDR3 DNA: TGCAGTGCAACGACTAGGGGGTGGGGTTCACCCCTCCACTTT
CDR3 protein: CSATTRGWGSPLHF

V gene: TRBV18
D gene: .
J gene: TRBJ1-1
clone size: .
CDR3 length: 14
CDR3 DNA: TGTGCCAGCTCCCCCGTACACCCGGGCGCTGAAGCTTTCTTT
CDR3 protein: CASSPVHPGAEAFF

V gene: TRBV5-1
D gene: TRBD1
J gene: TRBJ2-2
clone size: .
CDR3 length: 16
CDR3 DNA: TGCGCCAGCAGCCGACCGGGACAGGGGGTCAACGGGGAGCTGTTTTTT
CDR3 protein: CASSRPGQGVNGELFF

V gene: TRBV5-1
D gene: TRBD2
J gene: TRBJ2-1
clone size: few
CDR3 length: 16
CDR3 DNA: TGCGCCAGCAGCTCATTTCGGGGCGGGGGGGTCGGTGAGCAGTTCTTC
CDR3 protein: CASSSFRGGGVGEQFF

V gene: TRBV29-1
D gene: .
J gene: TRBJ1-1
clone size: many
CDR3 length: 13
CDR3 DNA: TGCAGCGCCGAGGGCAGGGTGCGCACTGAAGCTTTCTTT
CDR3 protein: CSAEGRVRTEAFF

V gene: TRBV7-2
D gene: .
J gene: TRBJ1-5
clone size: .
CDR3 length: 13
CDR3 DNA: TGTGCCAGCAGCTTAGAATCTTATCAGCCCCAGCATTTT
CDR3 protein: CASSLESYQPQHF

V gene: TRBV7-2
D gene: .
J gene: TRBJ2-2
clone size: few
CDR3 length: 14
CDR3 DNA: TGTGCCAGCAGCTTAGCCACAGGGAACGGGGAGCTGTTTTTT
CDR3 protein: CASSLATGNGELFF

V gene: TRBV19
D gene: .
J gene: TRBJ1-1
clone size: .
CDR3 length: 14
CDR3 DNA: TGTGCCAGTAGTATTGGGTCAGGGAACACTGAAGCTTTCTTT
CDR3 protein: CASSIGSGNTEAFF

V gene: TRBV5-6
D gene: .
J gene: TRBJ1-2
clone size: few
CDR3 length: 14
CDR3 DNA: TGTGCCAGCAGCTTGGTATCCCCGAAGGCTGGCTACACCTTC
CDR3 protein: CASSLVSPKAGYTF

V gene: TRBV10-2
D gene: .
J gene: TRBJ1-5
clone size: .
CDR3 length: 19
CDR3 DNA: TGCGCCAGCTCGGAGTGGGGGGGGCAATGGGGTTATAGCAATCAGCCCCAGCATTTT
CDR3 protein: CASSEWGGQWGYSNQPQHF

V gene: TRBV5-6
D gene: TRBD2
J gene: TRBJ2-2
clone size: few
CDR3 length: 16
CDR3 DNA: TGTGCCAGCAGCTTGGGCGGGGGGACGAACACCGGGGAGCTGTTTTTT
CDR3 protein: CASSLGGGTNTGELFF

V gene: TRBV15
D gene: TRBD2
J gene: TRBJ2-3
clone size: .
CDR3 length: 13
CDR3 DNA: TGTGCCACCAGCAGATCACTAGCGGATACGCAGTATTTT
CDR3 protein: CATSRSLADTQYF